This T cell receptor (beta chain) was sequenced during a study of CD8 T cells in Susac syndrome. Study context: Treatment at blood withdrawal was none, corticosteroids, or intravenous immunoglobulin alone in Susac syndrome patients. Overall study results and limits: Detection of Susac-specific public clones gave under 20 in total CD8+ repertoires and about 5 in CD8+ TEMRA repertoires. The study recognized that its TCR sequencing and HLA analysis covered a relatively small number of individuals.

RNA in amounts of roughly 0.5 to 1 ug was reverse transcribed with random hexamers. The CDR3 of TCR beta was amplified by immunoSEQ multiplex PCR across 54 Vbeta and 13 Jbeta. TCRdb redid the calling of the immunoSEQ multiplex PCR reads with MiXCR, one entry per CDR3 protein. The data show fewer than 85,000 distinct CDR3 sequences, approximately 93% seen once. For this clonotype: Its antigen is undetermined.

The length of the CDR3 is 13 residues. The J segment lost 9 bases and the V segment lost 4 bases, leaving 5 bases of the junction unmatched. CDR1 and CDR2 (germline): SGHNT, YYREEE (reference sequence). This TCR came from a human donor with Susac syndrome. The chain combines TRBV5-4 with TRBJ2-1; 9 bases line up with TRBD1. The specimen was CD8+ T cells from PBMCs. CDR3 loop: CASSQTGGTEQFF. The CDR3 DNA sequence: TGTGCCAGCAGCCAGACAGGGGGGACTGAGCAGTTCTTC. Combining the CDR3 with reference TRBV5-4 and TRBJ2-1 gives the whole variable domain ETGVTQSPTHLIKTRGQQVTLRCSSQSGHNTVSWYQQALGQGPQFIFQYYREEENGRGNFPPRFSGLQFPNYSSELNVNALELDDSALYLCASSQTGGTEQFFGPGTRLTVL.